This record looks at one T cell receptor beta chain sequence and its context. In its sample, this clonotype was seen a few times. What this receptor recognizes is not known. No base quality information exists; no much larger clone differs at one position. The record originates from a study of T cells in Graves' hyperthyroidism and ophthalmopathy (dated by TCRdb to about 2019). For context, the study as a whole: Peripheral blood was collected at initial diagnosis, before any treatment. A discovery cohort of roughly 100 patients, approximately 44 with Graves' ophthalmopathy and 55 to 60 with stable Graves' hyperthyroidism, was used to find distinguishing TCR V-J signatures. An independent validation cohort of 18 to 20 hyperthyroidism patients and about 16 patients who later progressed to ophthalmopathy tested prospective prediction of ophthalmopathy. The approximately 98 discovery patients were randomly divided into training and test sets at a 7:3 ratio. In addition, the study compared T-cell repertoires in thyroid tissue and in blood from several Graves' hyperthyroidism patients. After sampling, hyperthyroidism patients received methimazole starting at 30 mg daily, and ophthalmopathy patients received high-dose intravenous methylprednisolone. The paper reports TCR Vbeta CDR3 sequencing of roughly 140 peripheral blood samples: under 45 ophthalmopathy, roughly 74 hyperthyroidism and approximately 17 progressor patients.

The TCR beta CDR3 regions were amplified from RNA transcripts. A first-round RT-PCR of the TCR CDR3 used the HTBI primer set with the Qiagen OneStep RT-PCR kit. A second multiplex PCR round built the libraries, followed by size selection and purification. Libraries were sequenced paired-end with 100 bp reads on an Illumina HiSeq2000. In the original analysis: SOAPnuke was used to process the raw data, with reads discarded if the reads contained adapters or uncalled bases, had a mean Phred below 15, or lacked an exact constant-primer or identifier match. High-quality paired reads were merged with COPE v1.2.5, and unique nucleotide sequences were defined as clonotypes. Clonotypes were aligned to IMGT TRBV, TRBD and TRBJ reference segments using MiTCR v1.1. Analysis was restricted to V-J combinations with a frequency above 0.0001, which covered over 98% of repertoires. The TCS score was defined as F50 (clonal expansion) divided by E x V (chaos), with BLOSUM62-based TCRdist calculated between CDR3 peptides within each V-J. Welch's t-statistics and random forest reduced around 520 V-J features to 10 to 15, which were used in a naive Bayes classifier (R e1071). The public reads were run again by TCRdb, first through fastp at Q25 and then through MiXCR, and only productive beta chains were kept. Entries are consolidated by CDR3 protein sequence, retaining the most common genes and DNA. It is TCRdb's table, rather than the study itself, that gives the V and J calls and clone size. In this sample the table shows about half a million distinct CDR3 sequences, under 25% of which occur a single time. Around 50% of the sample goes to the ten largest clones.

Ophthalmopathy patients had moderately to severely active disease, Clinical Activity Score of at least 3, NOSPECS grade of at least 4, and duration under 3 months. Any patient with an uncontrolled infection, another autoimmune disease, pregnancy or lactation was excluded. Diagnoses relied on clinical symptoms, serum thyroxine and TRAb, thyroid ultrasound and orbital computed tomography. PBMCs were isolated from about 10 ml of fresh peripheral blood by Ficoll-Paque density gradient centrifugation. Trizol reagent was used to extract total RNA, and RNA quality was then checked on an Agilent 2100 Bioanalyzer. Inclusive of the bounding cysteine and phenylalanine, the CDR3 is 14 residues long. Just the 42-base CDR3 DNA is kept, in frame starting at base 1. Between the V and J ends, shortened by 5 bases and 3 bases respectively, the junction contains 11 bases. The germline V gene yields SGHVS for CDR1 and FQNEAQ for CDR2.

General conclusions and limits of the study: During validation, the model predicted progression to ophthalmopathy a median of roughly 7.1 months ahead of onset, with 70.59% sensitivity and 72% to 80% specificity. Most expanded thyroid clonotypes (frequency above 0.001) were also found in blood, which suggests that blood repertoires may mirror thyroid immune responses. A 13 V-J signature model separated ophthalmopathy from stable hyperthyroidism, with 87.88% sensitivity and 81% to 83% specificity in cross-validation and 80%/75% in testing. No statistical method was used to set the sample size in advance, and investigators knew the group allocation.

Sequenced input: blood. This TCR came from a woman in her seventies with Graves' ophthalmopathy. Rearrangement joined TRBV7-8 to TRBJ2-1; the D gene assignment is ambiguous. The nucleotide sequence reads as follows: TGTGCCAGCAGCACCCGGGTCCTCTACAATGAGCAGTTCTTC. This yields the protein CASSTRVLYNEQFF.